This TCR beta chain emerged from a study of T cells in Graves' hyperthyroidism and ophthalmopathy. Points from the study as a whole: Blood also showed most of the thyroid clonotypes that were expanded above 0.001.

Out of approximately 10 ml of fresh peripheral blood came the PBMCs. Germline values: CDR1 SQVTM, CDR2 ANQGSEA. The CDR3 covers 17 residues. V gave up 6 bases and J gave up 0 bases, with 18 bases separating them. The sample holds many counts of this clonotype. The target antigen is unknown. Amplification yielded TCR beta CDR3 regions, with RNA transcripts as the source. The HTBI primer set was used in a first-round RT-PCR of the TCR CDR3. MiXCR, applied by TCRdb to the multiplex PCR reads, yields one record per CDR3 protein. The sample lists hundreds of thousands of distinct CDR3 sequences; about 14% were seen once.

The chain has TRBV29-1 and TRBJ2-6; D is ambiguous. Input material: blood. This clonotype was sampled from a woman aged 18-35 years with Graves' hyperthyroidism. CDR3 sequence: CSVPGQAIDSGANVLTF. DNA of the CDR3: TGCAGCGTGCCCGGCCAGGCCATTGACTCTGGGGCCAACGTCCTGACTTTC. Supplemented by reference TRBV29-1 and TRBJ2-6, the full variable domain reads SAVISQKPSRDICQRGTSLTIQCQVDSQVTMMFWYRQQPGQSLTLIATANQGSEATYESGFVIDKFPISRPNLTFSTLTVSNMSPEDSSIYLCSVPGQAIDSGANVLTFGAGSRLTVL.